These T cell receptor beta chains were read from a single sample in a study of shared clonotypes between healthy human individuals. Method: immunoSEQ multiplex PCR; TCRdb's copy keeps in-frame clones and lacks some. The table records over 1.4 million clones, over 95% of them present only once. The sample consisted of naive CD4+ T cells sorted from blood. The origin of the receptors is a young man in good health. Each CDR3 is given with its conserved first and last residue. A D gene is named only where the DNA matches it firmly. Some rows mark clone size as missing; the rest say once, few, many or name a class of expanded clone.

>13|-|TRBJ2-1|TRBV29-1|-
CSVERDPNNEQFF
TGCAGCGTTGAACGGGACCCCAACAATGAGCAGTTCTTC
>15|TRBD1|TRBJ2-2|TRBV19|-
CASSAGTGQAGELFF
TGTGCCAGTAGTGCCGGGACAGGGCAGGCCGGGGAGCTGTTTTTT
>16|-|TRBJ2-2|TRBV6-5|few
CASSSPSGQSTGELFF
TGTGCCAGCAGTTCCCCTTCCGGACAGTCCACCGGGGAGCTGTTTTTT
>15|-|TRBJ1-5|TRBV21-1|-
CASSKREGGNQPQHF
TGTGCCAGCAGCAAACGAGAGGGCGGCAATCAGCCCCAGCATTTT
>15|TRBD2|TRBJ2-1|TRBV19|-
CASSIVAGGHNEQFF
TGTGCCAGTAGTATTGTTGCGGGAGGTCACAATGAGCAGTTCTTC
>15|-|TRBJ1-5|TRBV28|-
CASSLGGNRNQPQHF
TGTGCCAGCAGTTTAGGAGGGAACCGCAATCAGCCCCAGCATTTT
>17|TRBD2|TRBJ2-2|TRBV15|-
CATSRDRLAGVGGELFF
TGTGCCACCAGCAGAGATCGGTTAGCGGGAGTTGGCGGGGAGCTGTTTTTT
>14|-|TRBJ2-1|TRBV5-1|-
CASSVLAGANEQFF
TGCGCCAGCAGCGTGCTCGCGGGGGCCAATGAGCAGTTCTTC
>16|-|TRBJ1-3|TRBV7-6|-
CASSLEPAGVLNTIYF
TGTGCCAGCAGCTTAGAACCAGCGGGGGTGTTGAACACCATATATTTT
>13|-|TRBJ2-3|TRBV7-2|few
CASSRNRADTQYF
TGTGCCAGCAGCCGAAACAGGGCAGATACGCAGTATTTT
>13|-|TRBJ2-7|TRBV27|-
CASSFTVSYEQYF
TGTGCCAGCAGTTTCACGGTTTCCTACGAGCAGTACTTC
>16|TRBD1|TRBJ2-7|TRBV7-2|-
CASSLIPGQGPYEQYF
TGTGCCAGCAGCCTAATTCCGGGACAGGGGCCCTACGAGCAGTACTTC
>15|-|TRBJ1-3|TRBV6-5|-
CASAIGVGTGNTIYF
TGTGCCAGCGCGATTGGGGTGGGGACTGGAAACACCATATATTTT
>15|TRBD2|TRBJ2-1|TRBV4-1|once
CASSQLPGLTNEQFF
TGCGCCAGCAGCCAATTGCCGGGACTAACCAATGAGCAGTTCTTC
>15|TRBD1|TRBJ2-5|TRBV7-9|-
CASSLDPGQQETQYF
TGTGCCAGCAGCTTAGACCCGGGACAGCAAGAGACCCAGTACTTC
>15|TRBD1|TRBJ2-2|TRBV18|-
CASSDTGVRTGELFF
TGTGCCAGCTCAGACACAGGGGTTCGCACCGGGGAGCTGTTTTTT
>13|-|TRBJ2-5|TRBV6-5|-
CASSTRTQETQYF
TGTGCCAGCAGTACCCGGACCCAAGAGACCCAGTACTTC
>17|TRBD1|TRBJ2-7|TRBV11-2|-
CASSLVRGGTGEREQYF
TGTGCCAGCAGCTTAGTTAGAGGTGGGACAGGAGAACGCGAGCAGTACTTC
>14|-|TRBJ1-2|TRBV7-6|once
CASSLGSVGYGYTF
TGTGCCAGCAGCTTAGGGTCTGTGGGCTATGGCTACACCTTC
>16|TRBD2|TRBJ2-7|TRBV19|-
CASSMLAGGLFYEQYF
TGTGCCAGTAGTATGCTCGCGGGAGGCTTATTCTACGAGCAGTACTTC
>15|-|TRBJ1-3|TRBV25-1|-
CASSEAGALGNTIYF
TGTGCCAGCAGTGAAGCAGGGGCACTCGGAAACACCATATATTTT
>16|TRBD1|TRBJ2-2|TRBV5-1|-
CASSSGQGARTGELFF
TGCGCCAGCAGCTCGGGACAGGGGGCCCGAACCGGGGAGCTGTTTTTT
>16|TRBD1|TRBJ2-2|TRBV18|-
CASSLAAGTGAGELFF
TGTGCCAGCTCCCTCGCCGCCGGGACAGGGGCCGGGGAGCTGTTTTTT
>15|TRBD1|TRBJ2-7|TRBV11-2|-
CASSLDTGASYEQYF
TGTGCCAGCAGCTTAGATACAGGGGCTAGTTACGAGCAGTACTTC
>13|TRBD1|TRBJ2-5|TRBV6-1|-
CASGGQGQETQYF
TGTGCCAGCGGAGGACAGGGGCAAGAGACCCAGTACTTC
>14|-|TRBJ2-1|TRBV6-5|once
CASRQGFAYNEQFF
TGTGCCAGCAGACAGGGATTCGCATACAATGAGCAGTTCTTC
>16|TRBD2|TRBJ2-2|TRBV7-2|-
CASSLAGGRRNGELFF
TGTGCCAGCAGCTTAGCGGGCGGGAGAAGAAACGGGGAGCTGTTTTTT
>15|-|TRBJ2-5|TRBV5-4|-
CASSLARGNQETQYF
TGTGCCAGCAGCTTGGCGAGGGGTAACCAAGAGACCCAGTACTTC
>14|TRBD2|TRBJ2-1|TRBV6-1|-
CAILSGISYNEQFF
TGTGCCATCCTTAGCGGGATCTCCTACAATGAGCAGTTCTTC
>14|TRBD1|TRBJ2-7|TRBV28|-
CASRQDRLRYEQYF
TGTGCCAGCAGACAGGACAGGCTTCGGTACGAGCAGTACTTC
>13|-|TRBJ1-3|TRBV10-2|-
CASSVTPGNTIYF
TGCGCCAGCAGTGTGACACCCGGAAACACCATATATTTT
>16|-|TRBJ2-1|TRBV28|-
CAIGNLAGLSYNEQFF
TGTGCCATCGGGAACCTCGCGGGGCTATCCTACAATGAGCAGTTCTTC
>15|TRBD2|TRBJ2-7|TRBV7-2|-
CASSLGLAGVYEQYF
TGTGCCAGCAGCTTAGGACTAGCGGGAGTCTACGAGCAGTACTTC
>16|-|TRBJ2-6|TRBV7-3|-
CASKPRAGPGANVLTF
TGTGCCAGCAAGCCCCGGGCGGGTCCTGGGGCCAACGTCCTGACTTTC
>12|TRBD1|TRBJ1-2|TRBV7-2|-
CASSSGQLGYTF
TGTGCCAGCAGCTCGGGACAGCTCGGCTACACCTTC
>14|-|TRBJ2-1|TRBV28|-
CARLLGVLGYEQFF
TGTGCCAGGCTCCTGGGGGTTTTGGGCTATGAGCAGTTCTTC
>13|-|TRBJ1-1|TRBV7-3|-
CASSSGVSTEAFF
TGTGCCAGCAGCTCAGGGGTGAGCACTGAAGCTTTCTTT
>15|-|TRBJ2-7|TRBV5-1|-
CASSLVGPSNYEQYF
TGCGCCAGCAGCTTGGTAGGGCCTTCAAATTACGAGCAGTACTTC